A single sample is the source of the 29 T cell receptor beta chains below, sequenced in a study of CD8 T cells in Susac syndrome. Random hexamers were used to reverse transcribe an amount of about 0.45 to 1 ug RNA. TCRdb re-derived calls from the immunoSEQ multiplex PCR reads in MiXCR, one entry per CDR3 protein. The data show 80,000 or so distinct CDR3 sequences, about 92% seen once. The material sequenced was CD4+ T cells from PBMCs. All receptors come from a human donor with Susac syndrome.

The chain has TRBV5-1 and TRBJ2-3, with D maybe TRBD2 (6 bases). The CDR3 contains 14 residues. The V end was cut by 2 bases, the J end by 4 bases, with 11 bases between. CDR1 and CDR2 (germline): SGHRS, YFSETQ. This chain's CDR3 is CASSFPGTSDTQYF. CDR3 in DNA: TGCGCCAGCAGCTTCCCCGGGACTTCAGATACGCAGTATTTT.

V is TRBV7-2 and J is TRBJ2-4; D is possibly TRBD2 (6 bases). There are 17 residues in the CDR3. CDR1 SGHTA and CDR2 FQGNSA come from the germline V gene. The V end lost 3 bases, the J end lost 0 bases, and 15 bases lay between the germline ends. The CDR3 DNA is TGTGCCAGCAGCTTTTCGGCCTTGGGGGGAGCCAAAAACATTCAGTACTTC. This sequence encodes CASSFSALGGAKNIQYF.

V and J are TRBV27 and TRBJ2-5, with TRBD1 matching over 7 bases. The trim removed 5 bases at V and 3 bases at J, leaving 3 bases unmatched. The germline V gene encodes CDR1 MNHEY and CDR2 SMNVEV (reference sequence). The CDR3 spans 13 residues. This CDR3 reads CASSTGTEETQYF. The CDR3 nucleotides are TGTGCCAGCAGTACCGGGACAGAAGAGACCCAGTACTTC.

V usage is TRBV6-5 and J usage is TRBJ2-3; TRBD1 matches at 7 bases. In germline, CDR1 is MNHEY, CDR2 SVGAGI. Unmatched junction bases numbered 1, after V lost 5 bases and J lost 8 bases. CDR3 size: 11 residues. The CDR3 sequence: CASSTGATQYF. DNA of the CDR3: TGTGCCAGCAGTACAGGGGCTACGCAGTATTTT.

The chain recombines TRBV12-3 or TRBV12-4 with TRBJ2-2, with a tentative D call TRBD1 (6 bases). CDR3 length equals 15 residues. Trimming took off 6 bases at V and 0 bases at J, with 11 bases between the two ends. The CDR3 DNA is TGTGCCAGCAGACCCACAGGGTCGAACACCGGGGAGCTGTTTTTT. Amino acid sequence: CASRPTGSNTGELFF.

The rearrangement uses TRBV20-1 and TRBJ2-1; tentatively, D is TRBD2 (7 bases). V dropped 0 bases and J dropped 9 bases, with 21 bases sitting between them. CDR1 is DFQATT and CDR2 is SNEGSKA in the germline V gene (reference sequence). The CDR3 loop spans 16 amino acids. The CDR3 DNA reads as TGCAGTGCTAGAGATCCTGGGAGGGGACAACAGGGTGAGCAGTTCTTC. Amino acids: CSARDPGRGQQGEQFF.

The chain links TRBV19 to TRBJ2-5, with TRBD2 matching 9 bases. V trimming: 4 bases; J trimming: 6 bases; junction bases outside the gene matches: 6. Germline V CDR1 and CDR2: LNHDA, SQIVND (reference sequence). The CDR3 runs to 14 residues. The CDR3 here is CASSTSAGGKTQYF. CDR3 coding DNA: TGTGCCAGTAGTACCTCAGCGGGGGGAAAGACCCAGTACTTC.

The chain combines TRBV12-3 or TRBV12-4 with TRBJ2-1; TRBD2 aligns across 9 bases. V was pared by 4 bases and J by 5 bases, with 6 bases of the junction left unmatched. The CDR3 has 15 residues. CDR3 region: CASSSHSGGNNEQFF. CDR3 nucleotide sequence: TGTGCCAGCAGTTCCCATAGCGGGGGTAACAATGAGCAGTTCTTC.

The chain recombines TRBV20-1 with TRBJ1-3; TRBD1 is a possible D gene (5 bases). The ends were cut back, 1 base at V and 2 bases at J, with 9 bases in the middle. CDR1 and CDR2 (germline): DFQATT, SNEGSKA (reference sequence). The CDR3 is 14 residues long. CDR3: CSARVGTAGNTIYF. In nucleotides, the CDR3 is TGCAGTGCTAGAGTCGGGACGGCTGGAAACACCATATATTTT.

The chain combines TRBV7-3 with TRBJ2-1; TRBD2 agrees at 8 bases. This CDR3 contains 16 residues. Germline CDR1 reads SGHTA; CDR2 reads FQGTGA. The ends lost 5 bases at V and 0 bases at J; junction bases unmatched: 6. DNA for the CDR3: TGTGCCAGCAGCCCCAGTGGACTAGCCTCCTACAATGAGCAGTTCTTC. Protein sequence: CASSPSGLASYNEQFF. Variable domain in full (rest from reference TRBV7-3 and TRBJ2-1): GAGVSQTPSNKVTEKGKYVELRCDPISGHTALYWYRQSLGQGPEFLIYFQGTGAADDSGLPNDRFFAVRPEGSVSTLKIQRTERGDSAVYLCASSPSGLASYNEQFFGPGTRLTVL.

The chain combines TRBV7-2 with TRBJ2-1; 10 bases line up with TRBD2. This CDR3 comprises 15 residues. Germline V CDR1 and CDR2: SGHTA, FQGNSA. Trimming at V came to 1 base and at J to 7 bases, leaving 4 bases not matched to a gene. CDR3 region: CASSLDGLAENEQFF. The CDR3 DNA follows: TGTGCCAGCAGCTTAGATGGACTAGCGGAAAATGAGCAGTTCTTC.

The gene calls are TRBV20-1 and TRBJ1-5, with no clear D. The CDR3 is 14 amino acids. Germline CDR1 is DFQATT and CDR2 is SNEGSKA (reference sequence). Between the trimmed V and J ends, which lost 1 base and 5 bases, there was a span of 12 bases. CDR3 coding DNA: TGCAGTGCTAGAGTGTCAGGCGGCGATCAGCCCCAGCATTTT. Translated, it gives CSARVSGGDQPQHF.

This sequence joins TRBV6-6 and TRBJ2-2; no definite D call. Germline values: CDR1 MNHNY, CDR2 SVGAGI (reference sequence). The V end was cut by 2 bases, the J end by 6 bases, with 16 bases between. CDR3 length: 16 residues. CDR3 protein: CASSYEASSSPGELFF. The DNA of the CDR3 is TGTGCCAGCAGTTACGAGGCCAGCTCCTCCCCCGGGGAGCTGTTTTTT.

Points on this clonotype: This CDR3 fails to terminate in the conserved phenylalanine or tryptophan, so it likely reflects a read error. V gene TRBV24-1 combines with J gene TRBJ1-2; no clear D. Germline CDR1 is KGHDR and CDR2 is SFDVKD. Between the trimmed V and J ends, which lost 10 bases and 7 bases, there was a span of 18 bases. The CDR3 is made up of 13 amino acids. The CDR3 DNA reads TGTGCCACAGCTCCGGATAGGGCGCCTGGCTACACCCTC. It encodes CATAPDRAPGYTL.

This clonotype showed up just once. The V gene is TRBV2, the J gene TRBJ1-2; the D is unclear. The CDR3 sequence is 11 residues long. V lost 7 bases and J lost 5, with 8 bases in between. In germline, CDR1 is SNHLY, CDR2 FYNNEI. CDR3: CASMMEYGYTF. The CDR3, as DNA: TGTGCCAGCATGATGGAGTATGGCTACACCTTC.

The chain joins TRBV19 to TRBJ2-7; D not resolved. The CDR3 is 14 residues long. V was trimmed by 4 bases and J by 0 bases, leaving 10 bases between them. Germline-derived CDR1 and CDR2 are LNHDA and SQIVND (reference sequence). DNA of the CDR3: TGTGCCAGTAGTAGGGAACTGACCTCCTACGAGCAGTACTTC. Its protein product is CASSRELTSYEQYF.

This chain uses TRBV7-9 with TRBJ1-4, with 7 bases lining up with TRBD1. V lost 4 bases to trimming and J lost 4 bases; unmatched junction nucleotides: 9. The CDR3 loop spans 16 amino acids. CDR1 is SEHNR, CDR2 FQNEAQ, per germline (reference sequence). CDR3 sequence reads: CASSSGDRQINEKLFF. The CDR3, as DNA: TGTGCCAGCAGCTCAGGGGACAGACAAATTAATGAAAAACTGTTTTTT.

The chain couples TRBV7-2 to TRBJ2-5; D uncertain. The CDR3 is made up of 14 amino acids. Trimming took 5 bases from V and 5 from J, leaving 15 bases between them. In germline, CDR1 is SGHTA, CDR2 FQGNSA. CDR3 coding DNA: TGTGCCAGCAGCGCGAATAATGCTGTGGAGACCCAGTACTTC. The encoded protein is CASSANNAVETQYF.

The chain employs TRBV9 and TRBJ2-1; maybe TRBD1 (5 bases). Germline assignment: CDR1 SGDLS and CDR2 YYNGEE. The V gene lost 2 bases and the J gene lost 9 bases, with 12 bases spanning the gap. The CDR3 loop spans 13 amino acids. The CDR3 nucleotides are TGTGCCAGCAGCGTGGAGAGTAGGGGTGAGCAGTTCTTC. It encodes CASSVESRGEQFF.

Concerning this clonotype itself: The junction differs from germline at one of its ends, possibly a read error. The V call is TRBV9, the J call TRBJ2-5; D perhaps matches TRBD2 (6 bases). CDR3 length: 14 residues. The germline V gene encodes CDR1 SGDLS and CDR2 YYNGEE. The CDR3 loop reads CASSVGGNQETQYF. The CDR3, as DNA: TGCGCCAGCAGCGTGGGGGGTAACCAAGAGACCCAGTACTTC.

The V and J genes are TRBV12-3 or TRBV12-4 and TRBJ2-3; a possible D gene is TRBD2 (6 bases). Trimming shortened V by 3 bases and J by 8 bases, and 15 bases separated the two germline ends. This CDR3 spans 14 amino acids. The CDR3 sequence: CASSFGGATGTQYF. CDR3 bases: TGTGCCAGCAGTTTCGGGGGTGCCACGGGTACGCAGTATTTT.

The chain couples TRBV5-1 to TRBJ2-3; the D is unclear. V dropped 5 bases and J dropped 7 bases, with 26 bases sitting between them. CDR1 is SGHRS, CDR2 YFSETQ, per germline. The CDR3 loop spans 17 amino acids. Here the CDR3 DNA reads TGCGCCAGCAGTTTTACCCCCGCCGGTGACAAATGGAATACGCAGTATTTT. Translated: CASSFTPAGDKWNTQYF.

V usage is TRBV20-1 and J usage is TRBJ2-7; D perhaps matches TRBD2 (7 bases). The length of the CDR3 is 16 residues. V was clipped by 7 bases and J by 0 bases, with 22 bases between them. CDR1 DFQATT and CDR2 SNEGSKA come from the germline V gene (reference sequence). The CDR3 DNA reads TGCAGTGTCCAAAGAGGGGGGGACCTCCCCTCCTACGAGCAGTACTTC. Translation: CSVQRGGDLPSYEQYF.

V is TRBV11-2 and J is TRBJ2-2; D might be TRBD1 (5 bases). Germline CDR1 and CDR2: SGHAT and FQNNGV. The CDR3 is made up of 16 amino acids. Trimming pared 8 bases from V and 4 bases from J, leaving 20 bases between. The CDR3 reads CASDKLSQGGTGELFF. CDR3 nucleotide sequence: TGTGCCAGCGACAAGCTTAGTCAGGGCGGCACCGGGGAGCTGTTTTTT.

J is TRBJ1-1 and V is TRBV6-5, with D hard to call. This CDR3 is 13 amino acids long. CDR1 MNHEY and CDR2 SVGAGI come from the germline V gene. Trimming stripped 3 bases from V and 4 bases from J, with 9 bases between. The CDR3 loop reads CASSYRSGTEAFF. In DNA form, the CDR3 reads TGTGCCAGCAGTTATCGGTCGGGCACTGAAGCTTTCTTT.

This chain uses TRBV6-5 with TRBJ2-5, with a tentative D call TRBD2 (6 bases). The CDR3 sequence is 15 residues long. Germline CDR1 is MNHEY and CDR2 is SVGAGI. Between the trimmed V and J ends, which lost 7 bases and 1 base, there was a span of 16 bases. The CDR3: CASMEGGRPQETQYF. The CDR3, as DNA: TGTGCCAGCATGGAGGGCGGGCGCCCCCAAGAGACCCAGTACTTC.

This clonotype showed up just a few times. V and J are TRBV29-1 and TRBJ2-5, with D possibly being TRBD1 or TRBD2 (5 bases each). CDR1 is SQVTM, CDR2 ANQGSEA, per germline. Trimming pared 7 bases from V and 2 bases from J, leaving 11 bases between. The CDR3 runs 12 residues. The CDR3 protein is CSGRWGQETQYF. In DNA, the CDR3 is TGCAGCGGGCGATGGGGGCAAGAGACCCAGTACTTC.

This chain connects TRBV21-1 to TRBJ2-5; TRBD1, the table's D call, lacks a check against the DNA. TRBV21-1 is reported as a pseudogene. This CDR3 region has 16 residues. The CDR3 loop is CASSKDGRMEQETQYF. In DNA form, the CDR3 reads TGTGCCAGCAGCAAGGACGGGCGGATGGAGCAAGAGACCCAGTACTTC.

The rearrangement joins TRBV2 to TRBJ2-1; TRBD1 is a possible D gene (5 bases). V was shortened by 2 bases and J by 7 bases, with 9 bases between the two germline ends. This CDR3 comprises 13 residues. CDR1 is SNHLY and CDR2 is FYNNEI in the germline V gene. Here the CDR3 reads CASSEWAGNEQFF. The CDR3 bases are TGTGCCAGCAGTGAATGGGCAGGGAATGAGCAGTTCTTC.